Each of the 32 T cell receptor beta chains below was sequenced from the same sample in a study of siplizumab effects on memory and regulatory T cells. Repertoires were generated with immunoSEQ multiplex PCR, while TCRdb's copy carries only in-frame clones and drops some. The table includes approximately 92,000 clones, just under 95% detected once. Input material: non-Treg CD4+ T cells sorted from blood. These receptors were taken from a human donor in good health.

As for this clone: A read error may account for a junction end that differs from germline. The chain uses TRBV7-9 and TRBJ2-6, with 10 bases identical to TRBD1. Germline V CDR1 and CDR2: SEHNR, FQNEAQ (reference sequence). The CDR3 totals 15 residues. Here the CDR3 DNA reads TGTGCAAGCAGCCCAAGGGACAGGGGCAGTAACGTCCTGACTTTC. This sequence encodes CASSPRDRGSNVLTF.

V gene TRBV30 combines with J gene TRBJ1-5; D remains unclear. The CDR3 length is 13 residues. V lost 2 bases to trimming and J lost 3 bases, with 8 bases between them. The germline V gene has CDR1 GTSNPN and CDR2 SVGIG (reference sequence). The CDR3 spells CAWSLQSNQPQHF. The CDR3 nucleotides are TGTGCCTGGAGTCTACAGTCCAATCAGCCCCAGCATTTT.

The rearrangement links TRBV2 to TRBJ2-7; perhaps D is TRBD1 or TRBD2 (6 bases each). Germline V gene data show CDR1 as SNHLY and CDR2 as FYNNEI. V shed 6 bases and J shed 0 bases, with 15 bases lying between them. The CDR3 totals 15 residues. Here the CDR3 reads CASRGGGIGSYEQYF. Written as DNA, the CDR3 is TGTGCCAGCAGGGGGGGCGGGATAGGCTCCTACGAGCAGTACTTC.

The genes are TRBV19 and TRBJ1-4; TRBD1 is a possible D gene (5 bases). This CDR3 has 12 residues. CDR1 is LNHDA, CDR2 SQIVND, per germline (reference sequence). Trimming took 9 bases from V and 3 from J, leaving 8 bases between them. The CDR3 DNA sequence: TGTGCCAGCAGGGAGGCTAATGAAAAACTGTTTTTT. Its translation: CASREANEKLFF.

This CDR3 is CASSQDRGLRNTEAFF. The CDR3 DNA reads as TGTGCCAGCAGCCAAGACAGGGGGCTGAGGAACACTGAAGCTTTCTTT. The gene calls are TRBV7-3 and TRBJ1-1; 10 bases are shared with TRBD1. The CDR3 is made up of 16 amino acids. The junction had 7 bases not matched to a gene; V was cut back by 5 bases and J by 1 base. CDR1 SGHTA and CDR2 FQGTGA come from the germline V gene.

The chain has TRBV5-1 and TRBJ2-3; D might be TRBD2 (5 bases). Germline V gene lookup returns CDR1 SGHRS and CDR2 YFSETQ. V gave up 5 bases and J gave up 4 bases, with 14 bases separating them. The CDR3 extends over 14 amino acids. CDR3 sequence: CASRRTGKADTQYF. CDR3 coding DNA: TGCGCCAGCAGGCGGACGGGGAAGGCAGATACGCAGTATTTT. Filled out from reference TRBV5-1 and TRBJ2-3, the complete variable domain reads KAGVTQTPRYLIKTRGQQVTLSCSPISGHRSVSWYQQTPGQGLQFLFEYFSETQRNKGNFPGRFSGRQFSNSRSEMNVSTLELGDSALYLCASRRTGKADTQYFGPGTRLTVL.

The chain has TRBV6-6 and TRBJ2-5; 7 nucleotides line up with TRBD1. Trimming took 2 bases from V and 4 from J; bases not matched to a gene: 4. CDR3 length: 14 residues. Germline values: CDR1 MNHNY, CDR2 SVGAGI (reference sequence). CDR3 sequence (DNA): TGTGCCAGCAGTTACGACAGGGCGAGAGAGACCCAGTACTTC. Its translation is CASSYDRARETQYF.

This clone appeared once. This rearrangement joins TRBV27 to TRBJ2-2, with unresolved D. Germline CDR1 is MNHEY and CDR2 is SMNVEV (reference sequence). This CDR3 region has 15 residues. V was trimmed by 2 bases and J by 1 base, leaving 8 bases between them. The CDR3 DNA follows: TGTGCCAGCAGTTTAGACGGCCGGAACACCGGGGAGCTGTTTTTT. This encodes CASSLDGRNTGELFF.

The chain uses TRBV5-1 and TRBJ1-2; 8 positions agree with TRBD1. The V gene's germline CDR1 is SGHRS and CDR2 YFSETQ. This CDR3 comprises 14 residues. The trim removed 4 bases at V and 6 bases at J, leaving 8 bases unmatched. CDR3 region: CASSIDRGQDGYTF. As DNA, the CDR3 is TGCGCCAGCAGCATAGACAGGGGACAGGATGGCTACACCTTC. The whole variable domain, filled in from reference TRBV5-1 and TRBJ1-2, reads KAGVTQTPRYLIKTRGQQVTLSCSPISGHRSVSWYQQTPGQGLQFLFEYFSETQRNKGNFPGRFSGRQFSNSRSEMNVSTLELGDSALYLCASSIDRGQDGYTFGSGTRLTVV.

The V call is TRBV4-2, the J call TRBJ1-2; the D gene is possibly TRBD1 (5 bases). V was cut by 3 bases and J by 5 bases, with 10 bases left in between. Per germline, CDR1 LGHNA and CDR2 YNFKEQ. The CDR3 sequence is 13 residues long. This CDR3 reads CASSQLTGYGYTF. CDR3 nucleotides: TGTGCCAGCAGCCAGTTAACAGGTTATGGCTACACCTTC.

This clone was seen a single time. The genes are TRBV21-1 and TRBJ2-7; TRBD1 is the table's D call, not checked against the DNA. TRBV21-1 is classified as a pseudogene. The CDR3 is made up of 15 amino acids. As DNA, the CDR3 is TGTGCCAGCAGCAGACCGGACAGGGTACATAACGAGCAGTACTTC. Encoded protein: CASSRPDRVHNEQYF.

This rearrangement joins TRBV5-1 to TRBJ2-1, with 13 bases aligning to TRBD2. The length of the CDR3 is 15 residues. Germline CDR1 and CDR2: SGHRS and YFSETQ. V gave up 0 bases and J gave up 6 bases; unmatched junction bases: 0. CDR3 amino acids: CASSLGLAGGNEQFF. DNA of the CDR3: TGCGCCAGCAGCTTGGGACTAGCGGGGGGCAATGAGCAGTTCTTC.

This clone was recorded only once. The chain couples TRBV25-1 to TRBJ2-7, with D unresolved. CDR1 and CDR2 from the germline V gene are MGHDK and SYGVNS. This CDR3 region has 15 residues. The germline V and J ends were trimmed by 5 bases and 0 bases, with 14 bases remaining between them. CDR3 sequence: CASSPPQRSSYEQYF. CDR3 bases: TGTGCCAGCAGTCCTCCACAGAGGAGCTCCTACGAGCAGTACTTC.

The genes are TRBV28 and TRBJ2-4; 9 positions agree with TRBD2. CDR1 and CDR2 from the germline V gene are MDHEN and SYDVKM. V lost 6 bases, J lost 12 bases, and 15 bases stayed unmatched. The CDR3 is 15 residues long. As DNA, the CDR3 is TGTGCCAGCAGAATGGGGGTAGCGGGAGTAAGATATCAGTACTTC. As protein: CASRMGVAGVRYQYF.

The chain links TRBV14 to TRBJ2-3, with 12 bases that match TRBD2. The V segment lost 8 bases and the J segment 4 bases; nucleotides outside the gene matches: 7. CDR1 is SGHDN, CDR2 FVKESK, per germline. The CDR3 consists of 15 residues. As DNA, the CDR3 is TGTGCCAGCGCGGCTAGCGGGAGGGCCGCAGATACGCAGTATTTT. It encodes CASAASGRAADTQYF.

This chain joins TRBV30 and TRBJ1-1; no clear D gene. Germline V gene data show CDR1 as GTSNPN and CDR2 as SVGIG (reference sequence). The CDR3 length is 14 residues. The V gene lost 0 bases and the J gene lost 0 bases, with 8 bases spanning the gap. The CDR3 coding sequence is TGTGCCTGGAGTGTCGGGCAGCTGAACACTGAAGCTTTCTTT. This codes for CAWSVGQLNTEAFF.

This chain uses TRBV7-2 with TRBJ2-1; unclear D gene. Trimming removed 4 bases from V and 2 bases from J, with 15 bases in between. Germline V gene lookup returns CDR1 SGHTA and CDR2 FQGNSA. This CDR3 has 16 amino acids. CDR3 DNA: TGTGCCAGCAGCTATCTGATGGCCGGGCCCTACAATGAGCAGTTCTTC. Its translation: CASSYLMAGPYNEQFF.

This rearrangement joins TRBV6-1 to TRBJ1-1, with TRBD1 as a possible D gene (5 bases). V was cut by 1 base and J by 5 bases, with 14 bases left in between. The length of the CDR3 is 15 residues. Germline V gene lookup returns CDR1 MNHNS and CDR2 SASEGT. CDR3 sequence: CASSEDGRGGTEAFF. In DNA form, the CDR3 reads TGTGCCAGCAGTGAAGATGGGAGGGGAGGAACTGAAGCTTTCTTT.

The chain is built from TRBV9 and TRBJ1-4; D might be TRBD1 (6 bases). Germline loops: CDR1 SGDLS, CDR2 YYNGEE. Trimming removed 7 bases at V and 4 bases at J, with 14 bases between. The CDR3 totals 14 residues. The CDR3 region has the DNA TGTGCCAGCGGCCCGGACAGTCGTAATGAAAAACTGTTTTTT. This sequence encodes CASGPDSRNEKLFF. The full variable domain, in which reference TRBV9 and TRBJ1-4 provide the parts outside the CDR3, is DSGVTQTPKHLITATGQRVTLRCSPRSGDLSVYWYQQSLDQGLQFLIQYYNGEERAKGNILERFSAQQFPDLHSELNLSSLELGDSALYFCASGPDSRNEKLFFGSGTQLSVL.

The chain has TRBV7-3 and TRBJ2-3, with 7 nucleotides matching TRBD2. In germline, CDR1 is SGHTA, CDR2 FQGTGA. The V gene end was trimmed by 5 bases and the J gene end by 0 bases; junction bases not matched to a gene: 8. The CDR3 runs 16 residues. The CDR3 DNA follows: TGTGCCAGCAGCGCAGGGAGCGGGGCTAGCACAGATACGCAGTATTTT. It is translated as CASSAGSGASTDTQYF.

The V and J genes are TRBV11-3 and TRBJ2-1, with TRBD2 matching 12 bases. Per the germline V gene, CDR1 is SGHNT and CDR2 is YENEEA. The CDR3 consists of 14 residues. The trim removed 3 bases at V and 9 bases at J, leaving 3 bases unmatched. CDR3 sequence (DNA): TGTGCCAGCAGCTTGACTAGCGGGAGAAGTGAGCAGTTCTTC. It codes for CASSLTSGRSEQFF.

The V gene is TRBV12-2, the J gene TRBJ2-1; TRBD2 was called by the table and not checked on the DNA. TRBV12-2 is listed as a pseudogene. This CDR3 is 17 amino acids long. The CDR3 loop is CASRPDKWEGANNEQFF. The CDR3 nucleotides are TGTGCAAGTCGCCCAGATAAGTGGGAGGGCGCCAACAATGAGCAGTTCTTC.

The rearrangement links TRBV7-8 to TRBJ2-7; 10 bases are shared with TRBD1. Germline CDR1 and CDR2: SGHVS and FQNEAQ. This CDR3 is 15 amino acids long. V was pared by 2 bases and J by 6 bases, with 7 bases of the junction left unmatched. CDR3 residues: CASSLSPGQGIEQYF. CDR3 in DNA: TGTGCCAGCAGCTTATCCCCGGGACAGGGGATCGAGCAGTACTTC.

The genes are TRBV7-8 and TRBJ1-5; D ambiguous. CDR1 and CDR2 (germline): SGHVS, FQNEAQ. CDR3 size: 16 residues. V lost 0 bases and J 2 bases, leaving 11 bases between the germline ends. CDR3 DNA: TGTGCCAGCAGCTTAGCACCGTCTACGGGCAATCAGCCCCAGCATTTT. Residues: CASSLAPSTGNQPQHF. The whole variable domain, remainder taken from reference TRBV7-8 and TRBJ1-5, is GAGVSQSPRYKVAKRGQDVALRCDPISGHVSLFWYQQALGQGPEFLTYFQNEAQLDKSGLPSDRFFAERPEGSVSTLKIQRTQQEDSAVYLCASSLAPSTGNQPQHFGDGTRLSIL.

This rearrangement joins TRBV19 to TRBJ2-3; D perhaps matches TRBD1 (5 bases). Germline CDR1 is LNHDA and CDR2 is SQIVND (reference sequence). This CDR3 region has 14 residues. The V end was cut by 3 bases, the J end by 2 bases, with 9 bases between. In nucleotides, the CDR3 is TGTGCCAGTAGTATTCAGGGCCTCACAGATACGCAGTATTTT. Translated: CASSIQGLTDTQYF.

The CDR3 DNA follows: TGTGCCAGCAGTAAAGGGGCCCTCCCAGATACGCAGTATTTT. Its protein is CASSKGALPDTQYF. The chain combines TRBV25-1 with TRBJ2-3; perhaps TRBD1 as D (5 bases). V was trimmed by 5 bases and J by 4 bases, leaving 13 bases between them. CDR3 size: 14 residues. Germline V gene lookup returns CDR1 MGHDK and CDR2 SYGVNS.

The V call is TRBV28, the J call TRBJ1-5; D gene uncertain. CDR1 is MDHEN and CDR2 is SYDVKM in the germline V gene. CDR3 length: 17 residues. Trimming took off 1 base at V and 0 bases at J, with 13 bases between the two ends. CDR3 bases: TGTGCCAGCAGTTTATCCAGGAAGATCTATAGCAATCAGCCCCAGCATTTT. Its translation: CASSLSRKIYSNQPQHF.

The V and J genes are TRBV19 and TRBJ2-1; 13 bases match TRBD2. The CDR3 length is 16 residues. The V gene end was trimmed by 5 bases and the J gene end by 4 bases; junction bases not matched to a gene: 5. The germline V gene encodes CDR1 LNHDA and CDR2 SQIVND (reference sequence). CDR3 protein: CASSRALAGGYNEQFF. The CDR3 coding sequence is TGTGCCAGTAGTCGCGCACTAGCGGGAGGGTACAATGAGCAGTTCTTC.

Notes on this clone: This sample includes further DNA sequences coding for the same CDR3. CDR3 nucleotides: TGTGCCAGCTCACCCGGGACAGGGAGCTCCTACGAGCAGTACTTC. Its protein product is CASSPGTGSSYEQYF. V gene TRBV18 combines with J gene TRBJ2-7; 9 nucleotides line up with TRBD1. The J segment lost 0 bases and the V segment lost 3 bases, leaving 3 bases of the junction unmatched. CDR3 size: 15 residues. Germline values: CDR1 KGHSH, CDR2 LQKENI.

The V gene is TRBV27, the J gene TRBJ2-7; weak D call: TRBD1 (5 bases). The CDR3 totals 14 residues. The germline CDR1 and CDR2 sequences are MNHEY and SMNVEV (reference sequence). Trimming left V 4 bases short and J 2 bases short, with 12 bases between. The CDR3 DNA is TGTGCCAGCAGTTATGACAGATCGACCTACGAGCAGTACTTC. This gives the protein CASSYDRSTYEQYF.

The gene calls are TRBV15 and TRBJ2-7, with D perhaps TRBD1 (5 bases). CDR1 and CDR2 from the germline V gene are LNHNV and YYDKDF (reference sequence). The CDR3 spans 15 residues. V lost 1 base and J lost 4, with 14 bases in between. As DNA, the CDR3 is TGTGCCACCAGCAGAGTTCTCCAGGGTACATACGAGCAGTACTTC. This codes for CATSRVLQGTYEQYF.

The chain joins TRBV5-1 to TRBJ2-1, with TRBD2 matching 7 bases. The CDR3 has 15 amino acids. The germline CDR1 and CDR2 sequences are SGHRS and YFSETQ. The V gene end was trimmed by 3 bases and the J gene end by 0 bases; junction bases not matched to a gene: 3. The CDR3 coding sequence is TGCGCCAGCAGCTCTCTAGCGGACTCCTACAATGAGCAGTTCTTC. This gives the protein CASSSLADSYNEQFF.